Listed here is a single TCR beta chain. Its antigen remains unknown. PCR primers comprised 60 Vbeta and 13 Jbeta primers. Some clones are missing from TCRdb's copy, which holds only in-frame ones; the method was immunoSEQ multiplex PCR. This sample's table reports tens of thousands of clones. This entry is derived from a study of cytomegalovirus exposure and HLA in healthy donors. Study-level points and caveats: Indistinguishability led to the exclusion of some V segments, TRBV6-2 and TRBV6-3 included.

From germline, CDR1 is LGHNA and CDR2 YNFKEQ. The CDR3 runs 18 residues. The ends lost 4 bases at V and 1 base at J; junction bases unmatched: 7. This sequence originates from a man between 50 and 59 years old in good health and CMV-seronegative. The sample taken for sequencing was PBMCs. The V gene is TRBV4-2, the J gene TRBJ2-3; 14 bases agree with TRBD2. CDR3 sequence: CASSPRGTSGGGTDTQYF. In DNA form, the CDR3 reads TGTGCCAGCAGCCCCCGAGGGACTAGCGGGGGTGGCACAGATACGCAGTATTTT.